This record covers a single T cell receptor beta chain. This record belongs to a study of blood T cell repertoires in COVID-19. With V trimmed by 4 bases and J by 1 base, 4 bases remained unmatched. The CDR3 has 15 residues. Germline-derived CDR1 and CDR2 are MGHRA and YSYEKL. In the original workflow: Nucleated cell counts were estimated from reference gene primer amplification. Sequencing used immunoSEQ multiplex PCR; TCRdb keeps in-frame clones, though not all of them. V and J calls and clone size follow that table, whereas D and trimming were derived from the DNA. Of over 120,000 clones listed, roughly 80% are singletons.

The gene calls are TRBV4-1 and TRBJ2-4, with 7 bases that match TRBD1. The receptor comes from an older man who had recovered from COVID-19. Sequences were obtained from peripheral blood. In DNA form, the CDR3 reads TGCGCCAGCAGCCCGACAGGGAACGCCAAAAACATTCAGTACTTC. Translating gives CASSPTGNAKNIQYF.